A selection of T cell receptor beta chains follows, all from one sample in a study of monozygotic twins with inflammatory bowel disease. Each CDR3 protein gets one entry in TCRdb, which reprocessed the 5' RACE reads and gives no DNA. The sample has 350,000 to 500,000 distinct CDR3 sequences. Material for sequencing was blood. The origin of the receptors is a human donor with ulcerative colitis or Crohn's disease, or a healthy co-twin of an affected twin (not recorded which). Both conserved end residues are part of each CDR3. Fields, in order: V gene, J gene, CDR3 protein.

v_call: TRBV20-1; j_call: TRBJ1-4; cdr3_aa: CSAHLRSRTNEKLFF
v_call: TRBV5-1; j_call: TRBJ2-5; cdr3_aa: CASSFTYRGNQETQYF
v_call: TRBV20-1; j_call: TRBJ1-2; cdr3_aa: CSASFGNYGYTF
v_call: TRBV2; j_call: TRBJ2-5; cdr3_aa: CASSQTSKETQYF
v_call: TRBV7-9; j_call: TRBJ1-4; cdr3_aa: CASSLDRGTNEKLFF
v_call: TRBV11-1; j_call: TRBJ2-1; cdr3_aa: CASSPAGSGGSSYNEQFF
v_call: TRBV7-2; j_call: TRBJ2-7; cdr3_aa: CASSEAGGSYEQYF
v_call: TRBV5-1; j_call: TRBJ2-5; cdr3_aa: CAAERGFETQYF
v_call: TRBV7-2; j_call: TRBJ1-4; cdr3_aa: CASSLYNEKLFF
v_call: TRBV5-1; j_call: TRBJ2-5; cdr3_aa: CASSPGDRDETQYF
v_call: TRBV7-7; j_call: TRBJ2-7; cdr3_aa: CASTRRGGIEYEQYF
v_call: TRBV11-2; j_call: TRBJ1-5; cdr3_aa: CASSLDQGAQPQHF
v_call: TRBV12-3/TRBV12-4; j_call: TRBJ1-5; cdr3_aa: CASSPWGGVQPQHF
v_call: TRBV11-2; j_call: TRBJ2-4; cdr3_aa: CASSFTRGQNIQYF
v_call: TRBV7-9; j_call: TRBJ1-1; cdr3_aa: CASSYPDSTEAFF
v_call: TRBV5-1; j_call: TRBJ2-7; cdr3_aa: CASSLDPGVSYEQYF
v_call: TRBV5-1; j_call: TRBJ1-2; cdr3_aa: CASSLQGLGYGYTF
v_call: TRBV4-1; j_call: TRBJ2-6; cdr3_aa: CASSQERSSGANVLTF
v_call: TRBV20-1; j_call: TRBJ1-3; cdr3_aa: CSARPLTGGSGNTIYF
v_call: TRBV12-3/TRBV12-4; j_call: TRBJ2-1; cdr3_aa: CASSPPRSLLHEQFF
v_call: TRBV29-1; j_call: TRBJ2-3; cdr3_aa: CSVGPRGTDTQYF
v_call: TRBV5-5; j_call: TRBJ1-1; cdr3_aa: CASSLAHPTDEAFF
v_call: TRBV11-2; j_call: TRBJ2-5; cdr3_aa: CASSMTTQETQYF
v_call: TRBV7-2; j_call: TRBJ2-1; cdr3_aa: CASSPFESRYNEQFF
v_call: TRBV5-6; j_call: TRBJ1-2; cdr3_aa: CASSLNHGYTF
v_call: TRBV12-3/TRBV12-4; j_call: TRBJ2-7; cdr3_aa: CASRTGIDEQYF
v_call: TRBV18; j_call: TRBJ2-2; cdr3_aa: CASSPQRGNTGELFF
v_call: TRBV7-2; j_call: TRBJ2-7; cdr3_aa: CASSYSGTSYEQYF
v_call: TRBV29-1; j_call: TRBJ1-1; cdr3_aa: CSAWDNRAEAFF
v_call: TRBV19; j_call: TRBJ2-7; cdr3_aa: CASSPGGQSFSYEQYF
v_call: TRBV5-5; j_call: TRBJ2-3; cdr3_aa: CASSFRGLRTDTQYF
v_call: TRBV10-3; j_call: TRBJ2-2; cdr3_aa: CAISESITGELFF
v_call: TRBV7-2; j_call: TRBJ2-2; cdr3_aa: CASTPTNTGELFF
v_call: TRBV7-2; j_call: TRBJ2-5; cdr3_aa: CASSLAGTGATQYF
v_call: TRBV5-1; j_call: TRBJ1-1; cdr3_aa: CASSFAGTENTEAFF
v_call: TRBV20-1; j_call: TRBJ1-1; cdr3_aa: CSARDLNSPNTEAFF
v_call: TRBV5-1; j_call: TRBJ1-6; cdr3_aa: CASSYRSGSYNSPLHF
v_call: TRBV30; j_call: TRBJ1-1; cdr3_aa: CAWRTGYVEAFF
v_call: TRBV20-1; j_call: TRBJ2-7; cdr3_aa: CSARSSAYEQYF
v_call: TRBV25-1; j_call: TRBJ2-7; cdr3_aa: CASSPGTGWDEQYF
v_call: TRBV11-2; j_call: TRBJ1-1; cdr3_aa: CASSSVRAGGRGEAFF
v_call: TRBV5-1; j_call: TRBJ2-2; cdr3_aa: CASSKTYPNTGELFF